This T cell receptor (beta chain) comes out of a study of blood T cell repertoires in COVID-19. Study in general: COVID-19 samples from acute and convalescent phases originated in the United States, Italy and Spain. In each case, the material was cDNA or gDNA derived from T cells, B-cell-depleted T cells, or PBMCs.

The CDR3 has 11 residues. The V end lost 3 bases, the J end lost 6 bases, and 5 bases lay between the germline ends. In the authors' workflow: Estimated nucleated cell counts came from reference gene primer amplification. Some clones are missing from TCRdb's copy, which holds only in-frame ones; the method was immunoSEQ multiplex PCR. From that table come the V and J calls and clone size; the DNA was used to work out D and trimming. The data show 250,000 to 350,000 clones, about nine tenths seen once. The TCR was taken from a woman aged 60-70 years with acute or convalescent COVID-19. The chain carries TRBV12-3 or TRBV12-4 and TRBJ1-1; no reliable D call. Sequencing was carried out using peripheral blood. The CDR3: CASSFSAEAFF. As DNA, the CDR3 is TGTGCCAGCAGTTTTTCCGCTGAAGCTTTCTTT.